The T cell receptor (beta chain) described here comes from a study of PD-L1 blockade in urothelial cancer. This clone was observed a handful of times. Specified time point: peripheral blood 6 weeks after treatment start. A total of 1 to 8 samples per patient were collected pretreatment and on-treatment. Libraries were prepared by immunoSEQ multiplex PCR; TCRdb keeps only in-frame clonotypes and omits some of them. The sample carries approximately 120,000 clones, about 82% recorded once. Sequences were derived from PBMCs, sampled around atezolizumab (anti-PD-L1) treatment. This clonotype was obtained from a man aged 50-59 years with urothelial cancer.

The CDR3 nucleotides are TGCGCCAGCAGTCAATCTTTTTGGCCCAGCAGCAGAGGAGCTTTCTTT. Amino acid sequence: CASSQSFWPSSRGAFF. This chain uses TRBV23-1 with TRBJ1-1, with unresolved D. TRBV23-1 is marked as an open reading frame, function uncertain. This CDR3 is built from 16 residues. Between the trimmed V and J ends, which lost 0 bases and 10 bases, there was a span of 21 bases.